In its sample, the clone carrying this T cell receptor beta chain was seen a few times. As yet, its antigen is unknown. Prepared TCR beta cDNA libraries contained unique molecular identifiers. In TCRdb, the PCR reads were re-called with MiXCR into one record per CDR3 protein. This sample yields 500,000 to 600,000 distinct CDR3 sequences, of which about 40% are seen a single time; about 1.5% belongs to the top ten. This entry comes from a study of post-analysis software for immune sequencing data. Study context: There were relapsing-remitting, secondary progressive and progressive-relapsing multiple sclerosis among the disease courses included. Points from the study as a whole: TRBV5-6, TRBV5-1 and TRBV20-1 belonged to a set of roughly five TRBV segments that were more frequent in patients than controls. Strong same-batch co-clustering of samples appeared with F measure clustering. Normalized Chao1 diversity was significantly lower in multiple sclerosis patients than in controls.

V lost 1 base and J lost 2; bases outside the gene matches: 3. CDR3 size: 15 residues. Germline values: CDR1 SGHRS, CDR2 YFSETQ. The rearrangement links TRBV5-1 to TRBJ2-5, with 9 bases identical to TRBD2. The sample taken for sequencing was blood. The clonotype was recovered from a girl under 18 with multiple sclerosis. CDR3 residues: CASSLPSGDQETQYF. The CDR3 nucleotides are TGCGCCAGCAGCTTGCCTAGCGGGGATCAAGAGACCCAGTACTTC.